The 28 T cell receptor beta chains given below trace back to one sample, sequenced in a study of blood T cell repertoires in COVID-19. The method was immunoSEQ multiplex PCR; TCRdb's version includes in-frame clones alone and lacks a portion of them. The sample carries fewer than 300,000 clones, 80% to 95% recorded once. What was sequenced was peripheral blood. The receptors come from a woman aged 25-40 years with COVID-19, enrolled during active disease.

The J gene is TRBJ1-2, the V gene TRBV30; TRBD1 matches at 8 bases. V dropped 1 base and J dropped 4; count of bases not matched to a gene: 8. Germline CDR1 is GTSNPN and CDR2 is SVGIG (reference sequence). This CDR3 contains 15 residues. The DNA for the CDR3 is TGTGCCTGGAGTGCGCTCGACAGGGGACCCTATGGCTACACCTTC. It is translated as CAWSALDRGPYGYTF.

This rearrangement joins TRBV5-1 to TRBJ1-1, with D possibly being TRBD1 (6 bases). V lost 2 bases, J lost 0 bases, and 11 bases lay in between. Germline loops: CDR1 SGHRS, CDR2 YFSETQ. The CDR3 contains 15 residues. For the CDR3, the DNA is TGCGCCAGCAGCTTAGCACAGGGAATGAACACTGAAGCTTTCTTT. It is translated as CASSLAQGMNTEAFF.

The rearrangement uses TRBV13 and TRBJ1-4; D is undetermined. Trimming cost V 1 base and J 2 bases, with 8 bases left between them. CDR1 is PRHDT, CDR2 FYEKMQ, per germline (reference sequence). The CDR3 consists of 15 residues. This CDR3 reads CASSLAGRTNEKLFF. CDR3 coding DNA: TGTGCCAGCAGCTTAGCGGGGAGGACTAATGAAAAACTGTTTTTT.

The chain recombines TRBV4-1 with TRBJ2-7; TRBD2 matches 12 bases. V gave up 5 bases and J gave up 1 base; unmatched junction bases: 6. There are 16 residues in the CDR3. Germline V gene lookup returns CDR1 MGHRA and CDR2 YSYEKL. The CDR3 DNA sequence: TGCGCCAGCAGCGAACGACTAGCGGGAGTGTCCTACGAGCAGTACTTC. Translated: CASSERLAGVSYEQYF.

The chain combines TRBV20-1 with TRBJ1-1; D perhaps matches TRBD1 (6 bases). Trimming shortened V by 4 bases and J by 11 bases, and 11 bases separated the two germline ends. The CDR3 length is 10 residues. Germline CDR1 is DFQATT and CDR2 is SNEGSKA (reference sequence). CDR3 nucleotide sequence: TGCAGTGCTAAAGACAGGTCGGCTTTCTTT. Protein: CSAKDRSAFF.

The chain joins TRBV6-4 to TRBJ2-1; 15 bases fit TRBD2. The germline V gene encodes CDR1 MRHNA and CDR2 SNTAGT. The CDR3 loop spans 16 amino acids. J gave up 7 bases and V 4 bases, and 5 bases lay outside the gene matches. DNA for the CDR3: TGTGCCAGCAGTGGCCCGGGACTAGCGGGAGGAAATGAGCAGTTCTTC. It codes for CASSGPGLAGGNEQFF.

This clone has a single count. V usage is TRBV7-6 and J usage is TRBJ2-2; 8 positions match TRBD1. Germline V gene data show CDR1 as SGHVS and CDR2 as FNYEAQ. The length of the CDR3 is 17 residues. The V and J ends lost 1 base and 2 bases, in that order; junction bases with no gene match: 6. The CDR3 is CASSLGAQGANTGELFF. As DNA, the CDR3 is TGTGCCAGCAGCTTAGGTGCGCAGGGGGCTAACACCGGGGAGCTGTTTTTT. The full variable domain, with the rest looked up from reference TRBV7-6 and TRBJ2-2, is GAGVSQSPRYKVTKRGQDVALRCDPISGHVSLYWYRQALGQGPEFLTYFNYEAQQDKSGLPNDRFSAERPEGSISTLTIQRTEQRDSAMYRCASSLGAQGANTGELFFGEGSRLTVL.

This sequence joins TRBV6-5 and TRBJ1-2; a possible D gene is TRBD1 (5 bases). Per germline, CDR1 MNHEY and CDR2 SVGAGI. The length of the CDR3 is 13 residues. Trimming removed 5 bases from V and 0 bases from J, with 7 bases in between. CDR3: CASSTRANYGYTF. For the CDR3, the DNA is TGTGCCAGCAGTACCAGGGCTAACTATGGCTACACCTTC.

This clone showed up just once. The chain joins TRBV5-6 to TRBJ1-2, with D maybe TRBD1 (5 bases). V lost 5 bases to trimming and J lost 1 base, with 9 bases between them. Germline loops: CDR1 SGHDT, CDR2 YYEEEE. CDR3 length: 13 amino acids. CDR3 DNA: TGTGCCAGCAGGCTACAGGTTAACTATGGCTACACCTTC. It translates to CASRLQVNYGYTF.

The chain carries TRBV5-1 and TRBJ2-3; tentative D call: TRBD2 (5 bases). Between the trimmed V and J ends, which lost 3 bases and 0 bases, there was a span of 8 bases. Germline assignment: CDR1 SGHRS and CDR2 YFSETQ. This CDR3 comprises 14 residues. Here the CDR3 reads CASSWSGSTDTQYF. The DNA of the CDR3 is TGCGCCAGCAGCTGGTCGGGGAGCACAGATACGCAGTATTTT.

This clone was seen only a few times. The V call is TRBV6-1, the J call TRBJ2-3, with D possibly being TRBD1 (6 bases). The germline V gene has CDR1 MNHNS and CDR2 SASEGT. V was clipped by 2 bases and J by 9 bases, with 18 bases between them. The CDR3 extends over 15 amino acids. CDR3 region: CASSENTGPVGTQYF. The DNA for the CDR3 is TGTGCCAGCAGTGAAAACACAGGGCCTGTAGGGACGCAGTATTTT.

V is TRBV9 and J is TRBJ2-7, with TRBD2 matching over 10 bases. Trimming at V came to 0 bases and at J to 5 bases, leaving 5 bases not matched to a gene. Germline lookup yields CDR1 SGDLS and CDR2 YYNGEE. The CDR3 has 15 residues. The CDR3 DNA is TGTGCCAGCAGCGTAGATCTAGCGGGAGCCAACGAGCAGTACTTC. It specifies CASSVDLAGANEQYF.

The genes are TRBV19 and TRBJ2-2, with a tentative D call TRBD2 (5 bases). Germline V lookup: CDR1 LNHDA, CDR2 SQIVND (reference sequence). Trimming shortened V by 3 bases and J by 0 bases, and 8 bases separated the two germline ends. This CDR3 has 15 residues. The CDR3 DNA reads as TGTGCCAGTAGTATTCAGCGGCCGAACACCGGGGAGCTGTTTTTT. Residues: CASSIQRPNTGELFF.

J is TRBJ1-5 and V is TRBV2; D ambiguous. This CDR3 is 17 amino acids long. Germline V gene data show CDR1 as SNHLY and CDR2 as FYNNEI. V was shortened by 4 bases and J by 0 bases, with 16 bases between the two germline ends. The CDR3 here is CASSVSTRDYSNQPQHF. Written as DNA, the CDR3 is TGTGCCAGCAGTGTCTCGACGCGGGATTATAGCAATCAGCCCCAGCATTTT.

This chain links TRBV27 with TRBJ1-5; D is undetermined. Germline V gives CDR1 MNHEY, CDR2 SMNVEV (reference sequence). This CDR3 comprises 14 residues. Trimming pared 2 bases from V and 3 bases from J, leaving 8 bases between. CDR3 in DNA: TGTGCCAGCAGTTTAGCAGATCCCAATCAGCCCCAGCATTTT. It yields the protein CASSLADPNQPQHF.

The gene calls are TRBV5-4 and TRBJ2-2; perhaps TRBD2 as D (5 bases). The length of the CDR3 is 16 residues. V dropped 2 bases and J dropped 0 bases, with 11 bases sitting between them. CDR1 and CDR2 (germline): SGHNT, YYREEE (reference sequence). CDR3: CASSFGLATNTGELFF. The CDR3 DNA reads TGTGCCAGCAGCTTCGGGTTAGCGACGAACACCGGGGAGCTGTTTTTT.

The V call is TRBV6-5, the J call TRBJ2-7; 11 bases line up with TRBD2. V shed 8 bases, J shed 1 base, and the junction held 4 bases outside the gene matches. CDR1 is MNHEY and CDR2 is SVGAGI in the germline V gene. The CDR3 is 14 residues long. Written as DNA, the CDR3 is TGTGCCAGCGCCCGACTAGCGGGATCCTACGAGCAGTACTTC. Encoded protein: CASARLAGSYEQYF.

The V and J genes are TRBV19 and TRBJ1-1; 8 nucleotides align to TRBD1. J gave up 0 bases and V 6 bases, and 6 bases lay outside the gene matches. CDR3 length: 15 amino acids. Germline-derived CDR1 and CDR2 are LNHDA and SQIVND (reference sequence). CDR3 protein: CASRTGDGMNTEAFF. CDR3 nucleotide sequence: TGTGCCAGTAGGACAGGGGATGGGATGAACACTGAAGCTTTCTTT.

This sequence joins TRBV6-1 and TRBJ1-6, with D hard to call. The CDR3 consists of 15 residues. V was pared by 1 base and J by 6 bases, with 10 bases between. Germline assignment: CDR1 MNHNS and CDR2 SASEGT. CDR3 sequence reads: CASSEGSWANSPLHF. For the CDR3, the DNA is TGTGCCAGCAGTGAAGGGTCGTGGGCTAATTCACCCCTCCACTTT.

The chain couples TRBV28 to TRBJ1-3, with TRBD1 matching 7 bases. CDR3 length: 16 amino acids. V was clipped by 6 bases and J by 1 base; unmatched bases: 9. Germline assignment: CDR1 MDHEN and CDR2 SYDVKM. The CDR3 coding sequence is TGTGCCAGCAGCCCTCGGACAGGTTATTCTGGAAACACCATATATTTT. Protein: CASSPRTGYSGNTIYF.

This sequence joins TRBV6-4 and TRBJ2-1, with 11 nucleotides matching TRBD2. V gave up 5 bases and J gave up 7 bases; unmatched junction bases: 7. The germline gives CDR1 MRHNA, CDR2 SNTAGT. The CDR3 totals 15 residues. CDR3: CASSSLAGAFNEQFF. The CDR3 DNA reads TGTGCCAGCAGTTCACTAGCGGGAGCCTTTAATGAGCAGTTCTTC.

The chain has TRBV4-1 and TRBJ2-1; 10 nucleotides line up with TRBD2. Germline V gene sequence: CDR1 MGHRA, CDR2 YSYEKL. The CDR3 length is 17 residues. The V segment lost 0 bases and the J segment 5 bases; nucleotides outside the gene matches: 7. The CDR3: CASSQDSLAGANNEQFF. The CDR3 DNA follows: TGCGCCAGCAGCCAAGATTCTCTAGCGGGAGCCAACAATGAGCAGTTCTTC.

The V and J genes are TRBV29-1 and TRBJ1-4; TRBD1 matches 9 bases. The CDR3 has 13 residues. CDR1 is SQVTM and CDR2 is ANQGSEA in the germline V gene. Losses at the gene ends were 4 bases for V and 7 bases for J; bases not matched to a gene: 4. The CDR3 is CSVGLTGGEKLFF. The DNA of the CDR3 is TGCAGCGTTGGTTTGACAGGGGGTGAAAAACTGTTTTTT. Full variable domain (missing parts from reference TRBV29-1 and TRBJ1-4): SAVISQKPSRDICQRGTSLTIQCQVDSQVTMMFWYRQQPGQSLTLIATANQGSEATYESGFVIDKFPISRPNLTFSTLTVSNMSPEDSSIYLCSVGLTGGEKLFFGSGTQLSVL.

The CDR3 protein is CASSLAGYEQYF. In nucleotides, the CDR3 is TGCGCCAGCAGTCTTGCCGGGTACGAGCAGTACTTC. The chain has TRBV10-2 and TRBJ2-7; D call uncertain. The CDR3 length is 12 residues. Trimming took 5 bases from V and 4 from J, leaving 9 bases between them. CDR1 is WSHSY and CDR2 is SAAADI in the germline V gene.

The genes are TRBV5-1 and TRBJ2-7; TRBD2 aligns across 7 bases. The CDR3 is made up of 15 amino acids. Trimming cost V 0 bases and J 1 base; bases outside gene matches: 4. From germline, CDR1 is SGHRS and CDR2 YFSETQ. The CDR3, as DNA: TGCGCCAGCAGCTTGGTCGGCGGGGGATCCTACGAGCAGTACTTC. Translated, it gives CASSLVGGGSYEQYF.

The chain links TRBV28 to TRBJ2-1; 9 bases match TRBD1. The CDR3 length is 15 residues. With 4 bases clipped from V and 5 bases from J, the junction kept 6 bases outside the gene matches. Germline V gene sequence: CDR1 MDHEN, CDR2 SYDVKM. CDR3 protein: CASSSGGQGDNEQFF. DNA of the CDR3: TGTGCCAGCAGTTCGGGGGGACAGGGTGACAATGAGCAGTTCTTC.

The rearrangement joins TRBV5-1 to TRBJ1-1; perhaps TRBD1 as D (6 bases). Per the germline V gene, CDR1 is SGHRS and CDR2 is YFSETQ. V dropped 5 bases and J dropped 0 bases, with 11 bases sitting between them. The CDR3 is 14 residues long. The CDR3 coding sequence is TGCGCCAGCAGTTTTGGACAGCTGAACACTGAAGCTTTCTTT. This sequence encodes CASSFGQLNTEAFF. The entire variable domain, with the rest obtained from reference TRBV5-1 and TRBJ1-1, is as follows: KAGVTQTPRYLIKTRGQQVTLSCSPISGHRSVSWYQQTPGQGLQFLFEYFSETQRNKGNFPGRFSGRQFSNSRSEMNVSTLELGDSALYLCASSFGQLNTEAFFGQGTRLTVV.

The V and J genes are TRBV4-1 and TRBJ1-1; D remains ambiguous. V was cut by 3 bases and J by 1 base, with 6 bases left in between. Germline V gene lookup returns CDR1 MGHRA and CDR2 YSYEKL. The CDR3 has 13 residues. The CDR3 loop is CASSQLGNTEAFF. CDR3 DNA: TGCGCCAGCAGCCAGCTCGGGAACACTGAAGCTTTCTTT.